Detailed here is one T cell receptor (beta chain). Its antigen is not known. The data are from a study of T-cell memory formation after mild COVID-19. Germline loops: CDR1 MNHEY, CDR2 SVGAGI. The CDR3 is 11 residues long. V was shortened by 10 bases and J by 8 bases, with 14 bases between the two germline ends. Findings of the study overall: For contracting clones, CD4+ ones sat mainly in CM and EM, CD8+ in EMRA. The pre-infection memory compartment contained some responding clones, suggesting cross-reactive memory joined. Still unconfirmed is whether the second-wave clones peaking on day 37 recognized SARS-CoV-2.

TCRdb reprocessed the 5' RACE reads with MiXCR, giving one entry per CDR3 protein. The repertoire has some 450,000 distinct CDR3 sequences, more than 15% of them found once; the top ten carry 20% to 25%. The origin of this receptor is a man aged 18 to 30 who had mild COVID-19 (a few samples of this study predate the infection). Cell type and time point are not known. Sequences were obtained from PBMCs or a T cell subset sorted from them (not recorded which). The chain carries TRBV6-5 and TRBJ1-2, with D possibly being TRBD1 (6 bases). The DNA of the CDR3 is TGTGCCATCCAGGGGAGAGAGGGCTACACCTTC. It codes for CAIQGREGYTF.